These 29 T cell receptor beta chains were all obtained from the same sample, sequenced in a study of early T cells in non-severe SARS-CoV-2 infection. MiXCR, run by TCRdb on the 5' RACE reads, gives a single entry per CDR3 protein. The sample includes approximately 71,000 distinct CDR3 sequences, 9.5% to 15% of them seen just once. Material: whole blood, obtained at baseline. The receptors derive from an adult who was a healthcare worker with PCR-confirmed SARS-CoV-2 infection or an uninfected control (not recorded which).

The sample holds many counts of this clonotype. V and J are TRBV6-1 and TRBJ1-4; D is perhaps TRBD1 (5 bases). This CDR3 is 13 amino acids long. V lost 7 bases to trimming and J lost 10 bases, with 16 bases between them. CDR1 is MNHNS and CDR2 is SASEGT in the germline V gene. The CDR3 here is CASKGQGLGKLFF. In DNA, the CDR3 is TGTGCCAGCAAAGGCCAGGGTCTTGGAAAACTGTTTTTT.

This clonotype was counted at least ten times. V and J are TRBV10-2 and TRBJ2-1; 11 nucleotides line up with TRBD1. The CDR3 is 15 residues long. Germline values: CDR1 WSHSY, CDR2 SAAADI. J gave up 3 bases and V 6 bases, and 4 bases lay outside the gene matches. CDR3 loop: CASSPGTGGYNEQFF. CDR3 nucleotide sequence: TGCGCCAGCAGCCCCGGGACAGGGGGCTACAATGAGCAGTTCTTC.

This clonotype was observed at least ten times. CDR3 bases: TGTGCCAGCAGCCCCCAGGGAGGGCAGCCCCAGCATTTT. It yields the protein CASSPQGGQPQHF. The chain employs TRBV7-2 and TRBJ1-5; a weak D match, TRBD1 (5 bases). The V end lost 5 bases, the J end lost 7 bases, and 12 bases lay between the germline ends. CDR1 and CDR2 (germline): SGHTA, FQGNSA. This CDR3 comprises 13 residues.

In its sample, this clonotype was seen a few times. This chain links TRBV15 with TRBJ2-7, with TRBD2 identical over 9 bases. V was clipped by 0 bases and J by 0 bases; unmatched bases: 6. CDR1 and CDR2 from the germline V gene are LNHNV and YYDKDF (reference sequence). The CDR3 sequence is 17 residues long. The CDR3 coding sequence is TGTGCCACCAGCAGAGATGCTGGCGGGGGGGCCTCCTACGAGCAGTACTTC. Amino acid sequence: CATSRDAGGGASYEQYF.

This clonotype has ten or more counts. The rearrangement joins TRBV14 to TRBJ2-7, with 8 bases matching TRBD1. The CDR3 covers 14 residues. Looked up from germline, CDR1 is SGHDN and CDR2 is FVKESK. V lost 5 bases to trimming and J lost 3 bases; unmatched junction nucleotides: 6. The CDR3 spells CASSAGTGRYEQYF. CDR3 nucleotide sequence: TGTGCCAGCAGCGCCGGGACAGGACGCTACGAGCAGTACTTC.

J is TRBJ2-2 and V is TRBV4-2, with TRBD2 matching over 10 bases. V shed 4 bases and J 8 bases; nucleotides not matched to a gene: 25. This CDR3 is built from 21 residues. The germline gives CDR1 LGHNA, CDR2 YNFKEQ. The CDR3 DNA sequence: TGTGCCAGCAGCCCCCTATCCGGATTGGAGTGGCTAGCGGGGGTTCCAGGGGAGCTGTTTTTT. This sequence encodes CASSPLSGLEWLAGVPGELFF.

This clonotype was detected only a few times. The chain links TRBV20-1 to TRBJ2-7, with TRBD1 matching over 7 bases. The junction had 12 bases not matched to a gene; V was cut back by 5 bases and J by 2 bases. Germline V gene sequence: CDR1 DFQATT, CDR2 SNEGSKA (reference sequence). CDR3 length: 15 residues. The CDR3 loop reads CSARGVRGKTYEQYF. DNA of the CDR3: TGCAGTGCTCGGGGCGTCAGGGGGAAAACCTACGAGCAGTACTTC.

This clonotype has just a few counts. The chain combines TRBV11-2 with TRBJ2-7; possible D gene TRBD1, 5 bases. CDR1 SGHAT and CDR2 FQNNGV come from the germline V gene. CDR3 length: 12 residues. Trimming pared 6 bases from V and 6 bases from J, leaving 12 bases between. CDR3 DNA: TGTGCCAGCAGGACTTCAGGGTTCGAGCAGTACTTC. The encoded protein is CASRTSGFEQYF.

This clonotype occurred a few times. The chain couples TRBV7-2 to TRBJ2-7; TRBD2 aligns across 12 bases. Losses at the gene ends were 5 bases for V and 2 bases for J; bases not matched to a gene: 13. The length of the CDR3 is 18 residues. Germline loops: CDR1 SGHTA, CDR2 FQGNSA. The CDR3 here is CASSTQPSTSGGPYEQYF. The DNA of the CDR3 is TGTGCCAGCAGCACACAACCCTCTACTAGCGGGGGGCCCTACGAGCAGTACTTC. Complete variable domain (other parts from reference TRBV7-2 and TRBJ2-7): GAGVSQSPSNKVTEKGKDVELRCDPISGHTALYWYRQSLGQGLEFLIYFQGNSAPDKSGLPSDRFSAERTGGSVSTLTIQRTQQEDSAVYLCASSTQPSTSGGPYEQYFGPGTRLTVT.

The chain carries TRBV28 and TRBJ1-1; 8 bases are a match to TRBD1. The trim removed 4 bases at V and 4 bases at J, leaving 8 bases unmatched. The CDR3 contains 15 residues. Germline CDR1 MDHEN, CDR2 SYDVKM. CDR3 sequence: CASSWTGRMSTEAFF. The CDR3 nucleotides are TGTGCCAGCAGTTGGACAGGGCGAATGTCCACTGAAGCTTTCTTT. The variable domain in full, completed from reference TRBV28 and TRBJ1-1, reads DVKVTQSSRYLVKRTGEKVFLECVQDMDHENMFWYRQDPGLGLRLIYFSYDVKMKEKGDIPEGYSVSREKKERFSLILESASTNQTSMYLCASSWTGRMSTEAFFGQGTRLTVV.

This clonotype has only a few counts. This chain connects TRBV6-5 to TRBJ1-1; D is perhaps TRBD1 (5 bases). CDR3 length: 14 residues. Trimming pared 7 bases from V and 3 bases from J, leaving 15 bases between. Per the germline V gene, CDR1 is MNHEY and CDR2 is SVGAGI. The CDR3 DNA reads TGTGCCAGCATAAACACCCTGGGGCACACTGAAGCTTTCTTT. Amino acids: CASINTLGHTEAFF.

The chain uses TRBV28 and TRBJ2-3; D gene ambiguous. Trimming shortened V by 3 bases and J by 5 bases, and 9 bases separated the two germline ends. In germline, CDR1 is MDHEN, CDR2 SYDVKM. The CDR3 is made up of 13 amino acids. DNA of the CDR3: TGTGCCAGCAGTTTCCCGAACAGAGATACGCAGTATTTT. Translated: CASSFPNRDTQYF.

This clonotype has more than one count but fewer than ten. V is TRBV4-3 and J is TRBJ2-6, with D perhaps matching TRBD1 (5 bases). The V end lost 0 bases, the J end lost 0 bases, and 12 bases lay between the germline ends. CDR3 length: 18 residues. Germline lookup yields CDR1 LGHNA and CDR2 YSLEER. CDR3 loop: CASSQETDSSSGANVLTF. The CDR3 nucleotides read TGCGCCAGCAGCCAAGAGACCGACAGTAGCTCTGGGGCCAACGTCCTGACTTTC.

This clonotype has at least ten counts. The chain is built from TRBV28 and TRBJ2-1; weak D call: TRBD1 (6 bases). The CDR3 loop spans 17 amino acids. Trimming removed 4 bases at V and 0 bases at J, with 16 bases between. Germline lookup yields CDR1 MDHEN and CDR2 SYDVKM. Written as DNA, the CDR3 is TGTGCCAGCAGTTCGACGGGACATAGGAGCTCCTACAATGAGCAGTTCTTC. Encoded protein: CASSSTGHRSSYNEQFF.

This clonotype was picked up a small number of times. The chain couples TRBV6-5 to TRBJ2-2; unclear D gene. Trimming shortened V by 6 bases and J by 5 bases, and 13 bases separated the two germline ends. Germline CDR1 MNHEY, CDR2 SVGAGI. CDR3 size: 14 residues. CDR3 loop: CASRAIGSTGELFF. The CDR3 region has the DNA TGTGCCAGCAGGGCAATCGGGTCAACCGGGGAGCTGTTTTTT.

This clonotype was recorded a few times. The rearrangement uses TRBV6-5 and TRBJ1-2; D is unclear. Per germline, CDR1 MNHEY and CDR2 SVGAGI. Deletions cut 2 bases from V and 8 bases from J, with 12 bases between. CDR3 size: 13 residues. The DNA for the CDR3 is TGTGCCAGCAGTTACGACTCTTTACGAGGCTACACCTTC. This translates into CASSYDSLRGYTF.

This clonotype has ten or more counts. This CDR3 reads CASSIQVQETQYF. The CDR3 DNA sequence: TGTGCCAGTAGTATCCAGGTACAAGAGACCCAGTACTTC. The chain recombines TRBV19 with TRBJ2-5, with no clear D. This CDR3 is 13 amino acids long. Germline-derived CDR1 and CDR2 are LNHDA and SQIVND (reference sequence). V was trimmed by 3 bases and J by 2 bases, leaving 7 bases between them. The whole variable domain, remainder taken from reference TRBV19 and TRBJ2-5, is DGGITQSPKYLFRKEGQNVTLSCEQNLNHDAMYWYRQDPGQGLRLIYYSQIVNDFQKGDIAEGYSVSREKKESFPLTVTSAQKNPTAFYLCASSIQVQETQYFGPGTRLLVL.

The V call is TRBV2, the J call TRBJ2-1, with 7 bases identical to TRBD2. CDR1 is SNHLY and CDR2 is FYNNEI in the germline V gene. V lost 6 bases to trimming and J lost 5 bases; unmatched junction nucleotides: 1. This CDR3 has 12 amino acids. The CDR3 sequence: CASSRGDNEQFF. The CDR3, as DNA: TGTGCCAGCAGCCGGGGGGACAATGAGCAGTTCTTC.

This clonotype turned up a few times. The genes are TRBV6-5 and TRBJ2-7; 7 nucleotides agree with TRBD1. This CDR3 has 18 amino acids. Germline trimming cut 0 bases from V and 0 bases from J; bases unmatched to any gene: 11. The germline gives CDR1 MNHEY, CDR2 SVGAGI. CDR3 residues: CASSYSFPTGELSYEQYF. The CDR3 DNA sequence: TGTGCCAGCAGTTACTCGTTTCCTACAGGGGAACTCTCCTACGAGCAGTACTTC.

The chain employs TRBV28 and TRBJ1-2; no definite D call. Germline-derived CDR1 and CDR2 are MDHEN and SYDVKM. Trimming took 5 bases from V and 5 from J, leaving 12 bases between them. The CDR3 spans 13 residues. This chain's CDR3 is CASSTPGRYGYTF. Here the CDR3 DNA reads TGTGCCAGCAGTACTCCAGGCCGATATGGCTACACCTTC.

This clonotype showed up many times. The rearrangement uses TRBV9 and TRBJ1-3, with D uncertain. The CDR3 is 13 amino acids. Germline V gene data show CDR1 as SGDLS and CDR2 as YYNGEE. Deletions cut 3 bases from V and 9 bases from J, with 13 bases between. The CDR3 here is CASSAVPLGTIYF. For the CDR3, the DNA is TGTGCCAGCAGCGCCGTGCCGTTAGGCACCATATATTTT.

This clonotype was observed at least ten times. This chain uses TRBV7-9 with TRBJ2-2; D not resolved. V lost 5 bases and J lost 4, with 8 bases in between. The CDR3 is 13 amino acids. The V gene's germline CDR1 is SEHNR and CDR2 FQNEAQ (reference sequence). The CDR3 region is CASSPEATGELFF. CDR3 nucleotide sequence: TGTGCCAGCAGCCCCGAGGCCACCGGGGAGCTGTTTTTT.

This clonotype has a handful of counts. This chain connects TRBV11-2 to TRBJ1-1, with D possibly being TRBD1 (5 bases). V lost 2 bases and J lost 2, with 15 bases in between. From germline, CDR1 is SGHAT and CDR2 FQNNGV. The CDR3 is made up of 16 amino acids. CDR3 DNA sequence: TGTGCCAGCAGCTTACTCCGGGGCGCGGTCAACACTGAAGCTTTCTTT. It encodes CASSLLRGAVNTEAFF. Full variable domain (rest looked up from reference TRBV11-2 and TRBJ1-1): EAGVAQSPRYKIIEKRQSVAFWCNPISGHATLYWYQQILGQGPKLLIQFQNNGVVDDSQLPKDRFSAERLKGVDSTLKIQPAKLEDSAVYLCASSLLRGAVNTEAFFGQGTRLTVV.

The chain links TRBV7-6 to TRBJ2-1, with 8 positions matching TRBD1. CDR1 and CDR2 from the germline V gene are SGHVS and FNYEAQ. The CDR3 loop spans 14 amino acids. After removal of 4 bases from V and 8 bases from J, the junction contained 7 bases not matched to a gene. CDR3: CASSSRTGRYEQFF. Here the CDR3 DNA reads TGTGCCAGCAGCTCAAGGACAGGGAGGTATGAGCAGTTCTTC.

The chain recombines TRBV7-6 with TRBJ2-3; 7 positions agree with TRBD2. V gave up 5 bases and J gave up 1 base; unmatched junction bases: 0. The CDR3 is made up of 13 amino acids. Germline V gene lookup returns CDR1 SGHVS and CDR2 FNYEAQ. This CDR3 is CASSGGGTDTQYF. CDR3 sequence (DNA): TGTGCCAGCAGCGGGGGGGGCACAGATACGCAGTATTTT.

This clonotype was seen at least ten times. V usage is TRBV7-6 and J usage is TRBJ1-1; no reliable D call. The V gene lost 3 bases and the J gene lost 4 bases, with 21 bases spanning the gap. CDR3 length: 17 amino acids. Per germline, CDR1 SGHVS and CDR2 FNYEAQ. CDR3 coding DNA: TGTGCCAGCAGCTTCAGCCGGGTCCTGAAAGCGGGCACTGAAGCTTTCTTT. This encodes CASSFSRVLKAGTEAFF.

The chain has TRBV6-2 or TRBV6-3 and TRBJ2-7; perhaps TRBD2 as D (5 bases). The CDR3 has 14 amino acids. The ends were cut back, 5 bases at V and 5 bases at J, with 16 bases in the middle. Germline assignment: CDR1 MNHEY and CDR2 SVGEGT. The CDR3 coding sequence is TGTGCCAGCAGTCCCACGGGAATGTCGCACGAGCAGTACTTC. It yields the protein CASSPTGMSHEQYF.

This clonotype appeared a few times. The chain couples TRBV3-1 to TRBJ2-1; 12 bases align to TRBD2. V shed 2 bases and J 3 bases; nucleotides not matched to a gene: 2. The length of the CDR3 is 16 residues. The germline CDR1 and CDR2 sequences are LGHDT and YNNKEL (reference sequence). CDR3 region: CASSQRGLAGYNEQFF. CDR3 sequence (DNA): TGTGCCAGCAGCCAAAGGGGACTAGCGGGCTACAATGAGCAGTTCTTC.

The rearrangement links TRBV2 to TRBJ2-7; D not resolved. Trimming took off 3 bases at V and 7 bases at J, with 7 bases between the two ends. The germline gives CDR1 SNHLY, CDR2 FYNNEI. This CDR3 spans 11 amino acids. In DNA, the CDR3 is TGTGCCAGCAGTGATCTCCGGGAGCAGTACTTC. It yields the protein CASSDLREQYF.